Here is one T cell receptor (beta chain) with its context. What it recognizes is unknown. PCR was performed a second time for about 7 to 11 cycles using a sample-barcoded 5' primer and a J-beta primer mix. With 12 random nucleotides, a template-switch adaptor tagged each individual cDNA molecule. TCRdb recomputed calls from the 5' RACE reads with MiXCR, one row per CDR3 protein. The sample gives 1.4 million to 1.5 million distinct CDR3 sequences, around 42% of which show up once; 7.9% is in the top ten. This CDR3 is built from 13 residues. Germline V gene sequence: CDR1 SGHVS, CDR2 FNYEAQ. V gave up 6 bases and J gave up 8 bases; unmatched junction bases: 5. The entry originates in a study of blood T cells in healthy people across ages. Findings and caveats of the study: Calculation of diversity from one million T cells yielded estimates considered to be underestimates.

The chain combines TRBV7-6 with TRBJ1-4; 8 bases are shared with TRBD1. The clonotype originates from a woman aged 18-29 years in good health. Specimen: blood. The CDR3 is CASRKTGAEKLFF. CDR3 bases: TGTGCCAGCAGGAAGACAGGGGCAGAAAAACTGTTTTTT.